The next 18 T cell receptor beta chains were all read from a single sample in a study of radiotherapy plus CTLA-4 blockade in lung cancer. The table came from immunoSEQ multiplex PCR; TCRdb's copy has only in-frame clones and leaves some out. The sample records about 110,000 clones, 70% to 90% being singletons. The sample was peripheral blood, taken from a patient treated with radiotherapy plus ipilimumab. All receptors derive from a human donor with non-small cell lung cancer that progressed on radiotherapy plus ipilimumab. Some clones in this sample may be carry-over from other donors' samples.

This chain connects TRBV18 to TRBJ2-1, with D tentatively TRBD1 (6 bases). The CDR3 extends over 16 amino acids. V dropped 6 bases and J dropped 2 bases, with 17 bases sitting between them. The V gene's germline CDR1 is KGHSH and CDR2 LQKENI. Written as DNA, the CDR3 is TGTGCCAGCTCCCCCGTCGGTGGGGGCCCCTACAATGAGCAGTTCTTC. As protein: CASSPVGGGPYNEQFF.

This clone was seen a single time. V is TRBV5-1 and J is TRBJ2-3, with a tentative D call TRBD2 (6 bases). The CDR3 runs to 14 residues. Trimming removed 4 bases at V and 14 bases at J, with 23 bases between. The germline gives CDR1 SGHRS, CDR2 YFSETQ. CDR3 DNA: TGCGCCAGCAGCCCGGGGGTGGAGGTTAGGCCCAGGTATTTT. Encoded protein: CASSPGVEVRPRYF.

V and J are TRBV9 and TRBJ1-4, with D possibly matching TRBD1 (5 bases). V was trimmed by 4 bases and J by 8 bases, leaving 12 bases between them. Germline-derived CDR1 and CDR2 are SGDLS and YYNGEE. This CDR3 is 13 amino acids long. In DNA form, the CDR3 reads TGTGCCAGCAGCATGGGGCTCGGCGAAAAACTGTTTTTT. It encodes CASSMGLGEKLFF.

The gene calls are TRBV14 and TRBJ2-1, with 8 nucleotides matching TRBD2. The CDR3 consists of 15 residues. V gave up 4 bases and J gave up 0 bases; unmatched junction bases: 2. Germline V gene sequence: CDR1 SGHDN, CDR2 FVKESK. The CDR3 region is CASSLAGLSYNEQFF. The CDR3 nucleotides read TGTGCCAGCAGCCTAGCGGGGCTCTCCTACAATGAGCAGTTCTTC.

The chain combines TRBV6-1 with TRBJ1-5; 9 nucleotides match TRBD1. Trimming removed 4 bases from V and 0 bases from J; junction bases left unmatched: 7. The length of the CDR3 is 17 residues. Germline lookup yields CDR1 MNHNS and CDR2 SASEGT. The CDR3 loop reads CASSGPGQGFSNQPQHF. CDR3 DNA: TGTGCCAGCAGTGGCCCGGGACAGGGATTTAGCAATCAGCCCCAGCATTTT.

The chain links TRBV11-2 to TRBJ1-2; D not certain. V lost 2 bases to trimming and J lost 8 bases, with 12 bases between them. CDR1 and CDR2 (germline): SGHAT, FQNNGV. This CDR3 contains 13 residues. The CDR3 sequence: CASSLNNPAGYTF. The CDR3 bases are TGTGCCAGCAGCTTAAATAACCCGGCAGGCTACACCTTC.

The chain couples TRBV12-5 to TRBJ2-7; D is perhaps TRBD2 (6 bases). There are 12 residues in the CDR3. V lost 3 bases, J lost 3 bases, and 6 bases lay in between. In germline, CDR1 is LGHNT, CDR2 FRNRAP. The CDR3 region is CASGFGSYEQYF. In DNA form, the CDR3 reads TGTGCTAGTGGTTTCGGGAGCTACGAGCAGTACTTC.

The chain carries TRBV5-1 and TRBJ2-7; D is perhaps TRBD1 (8 bases). CDR3 size: 15 residues. V lost 4 bases to trimming and J lost 6 bases, with 20 bases between them. Germline CDR1 and CDR2: SGHRS and YFSETQ. The CDR3 nucleotides read TGCGCCAGCAGCACCGGACAGGGAGGGGTGGGCGAGCAGTACTTC. Translation gives CASSTGQGGVGEQYF.

The J gene is TRBJ1-2, the V gene TRBV6-5; 7 bases are a match to TRBD1. The CDR3 runs 13 residues. The junction had 7 bases not matched to a gene; V was cut back by 5 bases and J by 7 bases. CDR1 is MNHEY and CDR2 is SVGAGI in the germline V gene. Written as DNA, the CDR3 is TGTGCCAGCAGTGAAGATCACAGGGGTGGCTACACCTTC. Encoded protein: CASSEDHRGGYTF.

The chain links TRBV2 to TRBJ1-6; 7 bases are shared with TRBD1. The CDR3 totals 15 residues. Unmatched junction bases numbered 3, after V lost 2 bases and J lost 5 bases. Germline CDR1 SNHLY, CDR2 FYNNEI. The DNA of the CDR3 is TGTGCCAGCAGTGAACAGGGACAGCATAATTCACCCCTCCACTTT. This gives the protein CASSEQGQHNSPLHF.

The CDR3 is CASSRGSRSDTQYF. The CDR3 DNA is TGTGCCAGCAGCCGAGGGAGTCGGTCAGATACGCAGTATTTT. The J gene is TRBJ2-3, the V gene TRBV7-2; tentative D call: TRBD2 (5 bases). This CDR3 region has 14 residues. From germline, CDR1 is SGHTA and CDR2 FQGNSA. V lost 5 bases and J 4 bases, leaving 13 bases between the germline ends.

The chain uses TRBV9 and TRBJ1-1; D is unclear. CDR3 length: 15 amino acids. Trimming stripped 0 bases from V and 4 bases from J, with 13 bases between. The V gene's germline CDR1 is SGDLS and CDR2 YYNGEE. The DNA of the CDR3 is TGTGCCAGCAGCGTAGCCCCAACCCGAAGCACTGAAGCTTTCTTT. As protein: CASSVAPTRSTEAFF.

The rearrangement uses TRBV10-3 and TRBJ2-5; TRBD2 agrees at 15 bases. The last part of the DNA fits TRBJ2-7 better; the J call may be wrong. This CDR3 has 17 residues. Germline-derived CDR1 and CDR2 are ENHRY and SYGVKD. The CDR3 sequence: CAISDSGLAGGPHEQYF. CDR3 coding DNA: TGTGCCATCAGTGACTCCGGACTAGCGGGGGGGCCCCACGAGCAGTACTTC.

The V and J genes are TRBV18 and TRBJ1-6; D perhaps matches TRBD1 (6 bases). CDR1 is KGHSH and CDR2 is LQKENI in the germline V gene. This CDR3 has 15 residues. The V end lost 3 bases, the J end lost 8 bases, and 14 bases lay between the germline ends. The CDR3 sequence: CASSPGGGNDSPLHF. The CDR3 DNA is TGTGCCAGCTCACCGGGAGGGGGGAACGATTCACCCCTCCACTTT.

This clone came up a few times. This chain links TRBV18 with TRBJ2-5; 12 bases line up with TRBD2. This CDR3 contains 16 residues. Trimming cost V 6 bases and J 5 bases; bases outside gene matches: 10. Germline V gene sequence: CDR1 KGHSH, CDR2 LQKENI. This chain's CDR3 is CASSLLAGGLGETQYF. CDR3 nucleotides: TGTGCCAGCTCCCTACTAGCGGGGGGCCTCGGTGAGACCCAGTACTTC.

The rearrangement uses TRBV5-1 and TRBJ2-1, with 7 bases lining up with TRBD1. Germline V gene data show CDR1 as SGHRS and CDR2 as YFSETQ. The CDR3 has 12 amino acids. V trimming: 4 bases; J trimming: 8 bases; junction bases outside the gene matches: 3. The CDR3 reads CASSRDRDEQFF. The CDR3 DNA reads TGCGCCAGCAGCCGCGACAGGGATGAGCAGTTCTTC.

The genes are TRBV5-1 and TRBJ1-6; TRBD1 aligns across 9 bases. V gave up 4 bases and J gave up 7 bases; unmatched junction bases: 3. Germline CDR1 is SGHRS and CDR2 is YFSETQ. The CDR3 has 14 residues. CDR3 region: CASSLQGANSPLHF. As DNA, the CDR3 is TGCGCCAGCAGCCTACAGGGGGCGAATTCACCCCTCCACTTT.

This chain connects TRBV7-2 to TRBJ2-7, with TRBD1 matching 8 bases. Germline V gene lookup returns CDR1 SGHTA and CDR2 FQGNSA. This CDR3 comprises 13 residues. Trimming cost V 5 bases and J 5 bases; bases outside gene matches: 5. The DNA of the CDR3 is TGTGCCAGCAGCATGGACAGGGAACACGAGCAGTACTTC. Translation gives CASSMDREHEQYF.